The rows below give T cell receptor beta chains drawn from one sample of a study of early T cells in non-severe SARS-CoV-2 infection. TCRdb analysed the 5' RACE reads with MiXCR anew, one entry per CDR3 protein. Here the sample spans fewer than 75,000 distinct CDR3 sequences, about 19% being singletons. The material was whole blood, obtained at baseline. The source of these receptors is an adult who was a healthcare worker with PCR-confirmed SARS-CoV-2 infection or an uninfected control (not recorded which). CDR3s include the opening cysteine and the closing phenylalanine or tryptophan. Fields, in order: clone size, D gene, J gene, V gene, CDR3 length, CDR3 protein, CDR3 DNA. A D gene is named only where the DNA matches it firmly. Part of the rows lack a size; the others show once, few, many or a class for expanded clones.

clone size: few; D gene: .; J gene: TRBJ1-1; V gene: TRBV3-1; CDR3 length: 14; CDR3 protein: CASSQTIDAVEAFF; CDR3 DNA: TGTGCCAGCAGCCAGACTATCGACGCAGTCGAAGCTTTCTTT
clone size: .; D gene: .; J gene: TRBJ2-5; V gene: TRBV20-1; CDR3 length: 11; CDR3 protein: CSARQEQTQYF; CDR3 DNA: TGCAGTGCTCGACAGGAGCAGACCCAGTACTTC
clone size: .; D gene: .; J gene: TRBJ2-5; V gene: TRBV3-1; CDR3 length: 13; CDR3 protein: CASSPLSRFSQYF; CDR3 DNA: TGTGCCAGCAGCCCCTTAAGTAGGTTTTCGCAGTACTTC
clone size: .; D gene: TRBD2; J gene: TRBJ2-7; V gene: TRBV7-9; CDR3 length: 15; CDR3 protein: CASSLASGGPYEQYF; CDR3 DNA: TGTGCCAGCAGCTTAGCCTCGGGAGGGCCCTACGAGCAGTACTTC
clone size: few; D gene: TRBD2; J gene: TRBJ2-7; V gene: TRBV18; CDR3 length: 15; CDR3 protein: CASSKLAGGIYEQYF; CDR3 DNA: TGTGCCAGCTCAAAACTAGCGGGGGGGATCTACGAGCAGTACTTC
clone size: .; D gene: .; J gene: TRBJ2-3; V gene: TRBV11-2; CDR3 length: 15; CDR3 protein: CASSLSGTGRDTQYF; CDR3 DNA: TGTGCCAGCAGCTTAAGTGGGACCGGGCGAGATACGCAGTATTTT
clone size: few; D gene: .; J gene: TRBJ1-1; V gene: TRBV9; CDR3 length: 15; CDR3 protein: CASSPSANLNTEAFF; CDR3 DNA: TGTGCCAGCAGCCCTTCAGCAAACCTGAACACTGAAGCTTTCTTT
clone size: .; D gene: .; J gene: TRBJ1-1; V gene: TRBV15; CDR3 length: 12; CDR3 protein: CATSEGYTEAFF; CDR3 DNA: TGTGCCACCAGCGAAGGGTACACTGAAGCTTTCTTT
clone size: .; D gene: .; J gene: TRBJ1-1; V gene: TRBV7-3; CDR3 length: 14; CDR3 protein: CASSLGGGYAEAFF; CDR3 DNA: TGTGCCAGCAGCTTGGGAGGAGGCTACGCTGAAGCTTTCTTT
clone size: many; D gene: .; J gene: TRBJ1-2; V gene: TRBV9; CDR3 length: 18; CDR3 protein: CASSARFRALNLNYGYTF; CDR3 DNA: TGTGCCAGCAGCGCCCGGTTTAGGGCCCTCAACCTCAACTATGGCTACACCTTC
clone size: .; D gene: TRBD1; J gene: TRBJ2-7; V gene: TRBV12-3/TRBV12-4; CDR3 length: 13; CDR3 protein: CASSGTGFYEQYF; CDR3 DNA: TGTGCCAGCTCTGGGACAGGGTTCTACGAGCAGTACTTC
clone size: few; D gene: .; J gene: TRBJ2-2; V gene: TRBV9; CDR3 length: 14; CDR3 protein: CASSAGPSAGELFF; CDR3 DNA: TGTGCCAGCAGCGCTGGGCCCTCCGCCGGGGAGCTGTTTTTT
clone size: .; D gene: TRBD2; J gene: TRBJ2-5; V gene: TRBV4-2; CDR3 length: 16; CDR3 protein: CASSPEDLAGVETQYF; CDR3 DNA: TGTGCCAGCAGCCCAGAGGATCTAGCGGGGGTTGAGACCCAGTACTTC
clone size: many; D gene: .; J gene: TRBJ1-5; V gene: TRBV4-2; CDR3 length: 15; CDR3 protein: CASSHERGGNQPQHF; CDR3 DNA: TGTGCCAGCAGCCACGAGAGAGGGGGCAATCAGCCCCAGCATTTT
clone size: few; D gene: .; J gene: TRBJ2-7; V gene: TRBV18; CDR3 length: 14; CDR3 protein: CASSPETLTYEQYF; CDR3 DNA: TGTGCCAGCTCACCCGAGACACTAACCTACGAGCAGTACTTC
clone size: few; D gene: TRBD1; J gene: TRBJ2-5; V gene: TRBV3-1; CDR3 length: 16; CDR3 protein: CASSPSGVTGAETQYF; CDR3 DNA: TGTGCCAGCAGCCCCTCAGGGGTGACAGGGGCAGAGACCCAGTACTTC
clone size: few; D gene: .; J gene: TRBJ1-3; V gene: TRBV14; CDR3 length: 16; CDR3 protein: CASSQLGVDLGNTIYF; CDR3 DNA: TGTGCCAGCAGCCAACTGGGCGTGGACCTCGGAAACACCATATATTTT
clone size: few; D gene: .; J gene: TRBJ2-1; V gene: TRBV7-9; CDR3 length: 13; CDR3 protein: CASSPPGGVEQFF; CDR3 DNA: TGTGCCAGCAGCCCCCCTGGGGGAGTTGAGCAGTTCTTC
clone size: few; D gene: .; J gene: TRBJ2-3; V gene: TRBV29-1; CDR3 length: 8; CDR3 protein: CSADTQYF; CDR3 DNA: TGCAGCGCCGATACGCAGTATTTT
clone size: .; D gene: TRBD2; J gene: TRBJ2-3; V gene: TRBV2; CDR3 length: 16; CDR3 protein: CASSLFSGGGTDTQYF; CDR3 DNA: TGTGCCAGCAGTCTCTTCAGCGGGGGGGGCACAGATACGCAGTATTTT
clone size: .; D gene: .; J gene: TRBJ1-3; V gene: TRBV7-2; CDR3 length: 15; CDR3 protein: CASSLFQTSSGAIYF; CDR3 DNA: TGTGCCAGCAGCTTATTCCAGACAAGCTCAGGTGCCATATATTTT
clone size: few; D gene: .; J gene: TRBJ2-7; V gene: TRBV27; CDR3 length: 17; CDR3 protein: CASSFHPLTDRVGEQYF; CDR3 DNA: TGTGCCAGCAGTTTTCACCCTTTGACGGACAGAGTAGGAGAGCAGTACTTC
clone size: .; D gene: .; J gene: TRBJ2-1; V gene: TRBV12-5; CDR3 length: 13; CDR3 protein: CASGMTGYNEQFF; CDR3 DNA: TGTGCTAGTGGGATGACAGGTTACAATGAGCAGTTCTTC
clone size: .; D gene: TRBD1; J gene: TRBJ2-5; V gene: TRBV24-1; CDR3 length: 17; CDR3 protein: CATSAHTGTGETETQYF; CDR3 DNA: TGTGCCACCAGTGCGCACACCGGGACAGGGGAAACGGAGACCCAGTACTTC
clone size: .; D gene: .; J gene: TRBJ2-5; V gene: TRBV29-1; CDR3 length: 13; CDR3 protein: CSVDWGLQETQYF; CDR3 DNA: TGCAGCGTTGACTGGGGCCTTCAAGAGACCCAGTACTTC
clone size: .; D gene: .; J gene: TRBJ1-3; V gene: TRBV27; CDR3 length: 15; CDR3 protein: CASSLRRGHGNTIYF; CDR3 DNA: TGTGCCAGCAGTTTACGGCGGGGGCATGGAAACACCATATATTTT
clone size: many; D gene: TRBD1; J gene: TRBJ1-6; V gene: TRBV7-9; CDR3 length: 16; CDR3 protein: CASSGRDRIDNSPLHF; CDR3 DNA: TGTGCCAGCAGCGGACGGGACAGGATTGATAATTCACCCCTCCACTTT
clone size: few; D gene: .; J gene: TRBJ1-1; V gene: TRBV4-1; CDR3 length: 14; CDR3 protein: CASSQGRGDTEAFF; CDR3 DNA: TGCGCCAGCAGCCAAGGAAGGGGTGACACTGAAGCTTTCTTT
clone size: few; D gene: TRBD2; J gene: TRBJ2-7; V gene: TRBV5-1; CDR3 length: 16; CDR3 protein: CASSLGAGSGPYEQYF; CDR3 DNA: TGCGCCAGCAGCTTGGGAGCGGGATCAGGGCCCTACGAGCAGTACTTC
clone size: .; D gene: .; J gene: TRBJ2-5; V gene: TRBV24-1; CDR3 length: 17; CDR3 protein: CATSPGGGSLNQETQYF; CDR3 DNA: TGTGCCACCAGCCCGGGCGGGGGCAGCCTGAACCAAGAGACCCAGTACTTC
clone size: few; D gene: .; J gene: TRBJ2-6; V gene: TRBV5-1; CDR3 length: 16; CDR3 protein: CASSQGPSSGANVLTF; CDR3 DNA: TGCGCCAGCAGCCAGGGACCGAGCTCTGGGGCCAACGTCCTGACTTTC
clone size: .; D gene: .; J gene: TRBJ1-6; V gene: TRBV5-6; CDR3 length: 12; CDR3 protein: CASSFVNSPLHF; CDR3 DNA: TGTGCCAGCAGCTTTGTTAATTCACCCCTCCACTTT
clone size: .; D gene: TRBD2; J gene: TRBJ2-3; V gene: TRBV6-1; CDR3 length: 14; CDR3 protein: CATAERGPTDTQYF; CDR3 DNA: TGTGCGACAGCAGAGCGGGGTCCCACAGATACGCAGTATTTT
clone size: .; D gene: .; J gene: TRBJ1-1; V gene: TRBV18; CDR3 length: 15; CDR3 protein: CASSPAGTRGTEAFF; CDR3 DNA: TGTGCCAGCTCACCGGCAGGGACCAGAGGCACTGAAGCTTTCTTT
clone size: .; D gene: .; J gene: TRBJ1-1; V gene: TRBV4-1; CDR3 length: 17; CDR3 protein: CASSQEPYRTPNTEAFF; CDR3 DNA: TGCGCCAGCAGCCAAGAGCCTTATCGGACCCCGAACACTGAAGCTTTCTTT
clone size: .; D gene: TRBD2; J gene: TRBJ2-3; V gene: TRBV4-2; CDR3 length: 17; CDR3 protein: CASSQEGGGGAEDTQYF; CDR3 DNA: TGTGCCAGCAGCCAAGAGGGAGGCGGGGGGGCGGAAGATACGCAGTATTTT
clone size: .; D gene: .; J gene: TRBJ2-5; V gene: TRBV5-1; CDR3 length: 15; CDR3 protein: CASSLRGVVVETQYF; CDR3 DNA: TGCGCCAGCAGCTTGAGGGGGGTTGTGGTGGAGACCCAGTACTTC
clone size: few; D gene: TRBD1; J gene: TRBJ1-2; V gene: TRBV20-1; CDR3 length: 14; CDR3 protein: CSATATGGDYGYTF; CDR3 DNA: TGCAGTGCTACCGCGACAGGGGGCGATTATGGCTACACCTTC
clone size: .; D gene: TRBD2; J gene: TRBJ2-7; V gene: TRBV3-1; CDR3 length: 15; CDR3 protein: CASSQELTSFYEQYF; CDR3 DNA: TGTGCCAGCAGCCAAGAACTGACTAGCTTTTACGAGCAGTACTTC
clone size: few; D gene: .; J gene: TRBJ2-2; V gene: TRBV6-4; CDR3 length: 17; CDR3 protein: CASSDRASLEIPGELFF; CDR3 DNA: TGTGCCAGCAGTGACCGGGCGTCGCTTGAGATACCCGGGGAGCTGTTTTTT
clone size: few; D gene: .; J gene: TRBJ2-1; V gene: TRBV5-5; CDR3 length: 13; CDR3 protein: CASSLASDNEQFF; CDR3 DNA: TGTGCCAGCAGCTTGGCGTCGGATAATGAGCAGTTCTTC
clone size: few; D gene: .; J gene: TRBJ2-7; V gene: TRBV29-1; CDR3 length: 13; CDR3 protein: CSAVLRGLPEQYF; CDR3 DNA: TGCAGCGCCGTCCTACGGGGCCTGCCCGAGCAGTACTTC
clone size: few; D gene: .; J gene: TRBJ2-3; V gene: TRBV12-3/TRBV12-4; CDR3 length: 13; CDR3 protein: CASSFDTTDTQYF; CDR3 DNA: TGTGCCAGCAGTTTCGACACCACAGATACGCAGTATTTT